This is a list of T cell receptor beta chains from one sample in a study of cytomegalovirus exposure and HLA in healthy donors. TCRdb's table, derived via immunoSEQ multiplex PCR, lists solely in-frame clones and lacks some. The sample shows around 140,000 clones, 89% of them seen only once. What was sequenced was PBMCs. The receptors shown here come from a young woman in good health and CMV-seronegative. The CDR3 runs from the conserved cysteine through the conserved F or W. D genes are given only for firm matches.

TGTGCCAGCAACATCGCCGGCAGGGAAGACTACGAGCAGTACTTC,CASNIAGREDYEQYF,TRBV11-2,.,TRBJ2-7
TGCGCCAGCAGCTTTAGCGATGAGCAGTTCTTC,CASSFSDEQFF,TRBV5-1,.,TRBJ2-1
TGCGCCAGCAGTGACCGGGGGGGCCATAATGAGCAGTTCTTC,CASSDRGGHNEQFF,TRBV10-1,TRBD2,TRBJ2-1
TGTGCCAGCAGCCAAACTACAGGGGGAGATACGCAGTATTTT,CASSQTTGGDTQYF,TRBV14,TRBD1,TRBJ2-3
TGTGCCAGTACCCGGGGGAGTTTAGGCTACACCTTC,CASTRGSLGYTF,TRBV6-5,.,TRBJ1-2
TGTGCCAGCAGTTCCAATCAGGGGGACGCTTTCTTT,CASSSNQGDAFF,TRBV28,TRBD1,TRBJ1-1
TGTGCCAGCAGTTACAGGGTGCCCGGGGCCAACGTCCTGACTTTC,CASSYRVPGANVLTF,TRBV2,.,TRBJ2-6
TGTGCCAGCAGCACCTCGAGAGGAGAGACCCAGTACTTC,CASSTSRGETQYF,TRBV7-7,.,TRBJ2-5
TGTGCCAGATCGAGTAGACAGGGGAGGATCAACGAGCAGTACTTC,CARSSRQGRINEQYF,TRBV2,TRBD1,TRBJ2-7
TGTGCCAGCAGTCCCGACAGGGTTGGAGAGCAGTACTTC,CASSPDRVGEQYF,TRBV7-9,TRBD1,TRBJ2-7